This T cell receptor beta chain was observed in a study of cytomegalovirus exposure and HLA in healthy donors. PCR employed 60 Vbeta and 13 Jbeta primers. Repertoires were generated with immunoSEQ multiplex PCR, while TCRdb's copy carries only in-frame clones and drops some. This table holds roughly 150,000 clones, roughly 84% found once. About this clone: Its antigen is unidentified.

V gave up 1 base and J gave up 7 bases; unmatched junction bases: 7. This CDR3 has 15 residues. Germline assignment: CDR1 MNHEY and CDR2 SVGAGI. General study results and limits: Later on, an analysis tied over 15,000 TCR beta sequences to HLA alleles at 0.05 false discovery rate. TCR beta sequences reportedly predicted most subjects' HLA-A and HLA-B alleles accurately. The study labeled 150 to 200 TCR beta chains cytomegalovirus-associated.

This sequence was found in a man younger than 40 in good health and CMV-seronegative. Sequenced: PBMCs. This chain links TRBV6-5 with TRBJ1-5, with 7 bases fitting TRBD1. The CDR3 DNA is TGTGCCAGCAGTTACTACCGAGACAGGGACCAGCCCCAGCATTTT. It is translated as CASSYYRDRDQPQHF.